A single TCR beta chain is shown here with its context. There is no known antigen for this receptor. Base qualities are not recorded, but no much larger clone differs from it by a single base. The germline V gene specifies SGHRS as CDR1 and YFSETQ as CDR2. The CDR3 goes from the cysteine to the phenylalanine over 14 residues. Only the CDR3 part of the read is kept: 42 bases, read in frame from the first base. The junction shows trimming of 4 bases on V and 7 bases on J, and the gene matches do not reach 5 bases of it. The record originates from a study of control samples from healthy donors and cancer patients (dated by TCRdb to about 2020). The method was the immunoSEQ multiplex PCR assay. TCRdb holds this immuneACCESS table with in-frame rearrangements only. Some clones are missing; in checked studies, unresolved V genes explain under half, and the rest has no known cause. The sample has some 56,000 clones on record, approximately 95% of them singletons. The ten largest make up approximately 2.4% of the sample.

This sequence originates from a man younger than 45 in good health. The sequenced sample consisted of blood. Rearrangement joined TRBV5-1 to TRBJ2-2; 9 of the junction bases match TRBD2. The DNA is as follows: TGCGCCAGCAGCATTAGCGGGAGCGACGGGGAGCTGTTTTTT. Its product reads: CASSISGSDGELFF.